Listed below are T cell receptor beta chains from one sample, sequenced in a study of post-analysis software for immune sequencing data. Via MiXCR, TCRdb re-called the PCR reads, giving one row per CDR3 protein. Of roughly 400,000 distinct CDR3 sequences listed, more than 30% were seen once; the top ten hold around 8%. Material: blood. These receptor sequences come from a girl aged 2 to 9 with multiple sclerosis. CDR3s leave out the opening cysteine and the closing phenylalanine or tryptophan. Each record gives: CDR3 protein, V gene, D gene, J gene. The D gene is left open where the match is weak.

ASSLTGAQY,TRBV25-1,TRBD1,TRBJ2-4
ASSRGLVYHEQF,TRBV7-4,TRBD2,TRBJ2-1
ASSGLTRGTYEQY,TRBV28,NA,TRBJ2-7
ASSLKGWGCT,TRBV12-3/TRBV12-4,NA,TRBJ1-2
ASSLGAGDGYT,TRBV5-6,NA,TRBJ1-2
ASSVGGGRRSYEQY,TRBV9,NA,TRBJ2-7
ASSSRIRRIEQF,TRBV5-6,NA,TRBJ2-1
ASSSGEGGEQF,TRBV4-3,NA,TRBJ2-1
ASRREGITDTQY,TRBV28,TRBD2,TRBJ2-3
SASRQGKETQY,TRBV20-1,NA,TRBJ2-5
ASSFQGGTEAF,TRBV7-2,NA,TRBJ1-1
ASSLDGRNSPLH,TRBV5-1,NA,TRBJ1-6
ASSPLLAKETQY,TRBV28,NA,TRBJ2-5
ASSYLAAGAYEQY,TRBV6-2/TRBV6-3,NA,TRBJ2-7
ASSPQPKGGRIEAF,TRBV5-1,TRBD1,TRBJ1-1
STTDRGISGQY,TRBV29-1,TRBD1,TRBJ2-4
ASSGVATNEKLF,TRBV27,NA,TRBJ1-4
ASSLRELAGNYGYT,TRBV27,NA,TRBJ1-2
ASNGKPGQPTIQETQY,TRBV5-1,NA,TRBJ2-5
ASSQGSRGGDGYT,TRBV4-2,NA,TRBJ1-2
SARDGRGRSSYEQY,TRBV20-1,NA,TRBJ2-7
ASKFLSTDTQY,TRBV12-3/TRBV12-4,NA,TRBJ2-3
ASSEYSLGEAF,TRBV25-1,NA,TRBJ1-1
ASSYSGGQGNSPLH,TRBV6-2/TRBV6-3,TRBD1,TRBJ1-6
ASSPLSAGFYEQY,TRBV28,NA,TRBJ2-7
ASSLAPGTSGRAWETQY,TRBV7-2,TRBD2,TRBJ2-5
ASSQPGQGHEQY,TRBV4-2,TRBD1,TRBJ2-7
SFREASYEQY,TRBV29-1,TRBD2,TRBJ2-7
ASTPLKQKNIQY,TRBV12-3/TRBV12-4,NA,TRBJ2-4
ASSYRFGSYEQY,TRBV7-8,NA,TRBJ2-7
ASRPTQTGGRTDTQY,TRBV3-1,TRBD1,TRBJ2-3
ASRPGEGVGEQY,TRBV28,NA,TRBJ2-7
ASSLAKHQETQY,TRBV7-6,NA,TRBJ2-5
SAREGGAQNQPQH,TRBV20-1,NA,TRBJ1-5
ASSLGLAVGVDEQY,TRBV7-6,TRBD2,TRBJ2-7
SVELRGGSSEAF,TRBV29-1,TRBD1,TRBJ1-1
ASSQTSVKETQY,TRBV2,TRBD2,TRBJ2-5
ASSSGSEYYGYT,TRBV28,NA,TRBJ1-2
ASCTSGGVWETQY,TRBV11-2,TRBD2,TRBJ2-5
SVDGRGPYEQY,TRBV29-1,TRBD1,TRBJ2-7
ASSLSVQGETQY,TRBV12-3/TRBV12-4,NA,TRBJ2-5
ASSLTLGDTQY,TRBV7-2,NA,TRBJ2-3
ASSSSGNSNYGYT,TRBV7-9,NA,TRBJ1-2
SAWTANGYEQY,TRBV20-1,NA,TRBJ2-7
ASTVSGSFNNEQF,TRBV9,NA,TRBJ2-1
ASRPQNENEKLF,TRBV6-2/TRBV6-3,NA,TRBJ1-4
AIRDRGSSTEAF,TRBV10-3,TRBD1,TRBJ1-1
ASSSRAGGRGYT,TRBV13,TRBD1,TRBJ1-2
ASSLQDSTNEKLF,TRBV7-9,NA,TRBJ1-4
ASSLSAWTGLYGGYT,TRBV5-1,TRBD1,TRBJ1-2
ASSSAIETQY,TRBV7-9,NA,TRBJ2-5
ATSDAGPTDTQY,TRBV24-1,NA,TRBJ2-3
ASSFNRAAIPLYEQY,TRBV12-3/TRBV12-4,NA,NA
ASSVEAGGEQF,TRBV9,NA,TRBJ2-1
ASQVWGQGTNYGYT,TRBV28,TRBD1,TRBJ1-2
ASSSRTRDTQY,TRBV7-6,NA,TRBJ2-3